The text below deals with one T cell receptor (beta chain). The antigen remains undetermined. The entry originates in a study of T cells after yellow fever vaccination. The CDR3 loop spans 21 amino acids. Germline V gene sequence: CDR1 KGHDR, CDR2 SFDVKD. V dropped 12 bases and J dropped 7; count of bases not matched to a gene: 34. UMIs were added to TCR cDNA along with a universal primer site when it was made by 5'RACE template switching. From the 5' RACE reads, TCRdb called clonotypes with MiXCR, one entry per CDR3 protein. The sample has approximately 70,000 distinct CDR3 sequences, 5% to 8% seen once. Overall study results and limits: The CD4 compartment and the CD8 compartment contained a small share of clonotypes in common. Abundant bulk-population clonotypes could contaminate the FACS-sorted repertoires.

The sequenced sample was CD8+ T cells sorted from PBMCs, obtained more than 40 days after the first yellow fever vaccination. This clonotype was obtained from a man younger than 30 who received the YFV17D yellow fever vaccine. The V call is TRBV24-1, the J call TRBJ2-2; 7 nucleotides line up with TRBD1. The CDR3 is CAACYLQGTASLSAAGGELFF. As DNA, the CDR3 is TGTGCCGCCTGTTATTTGCAGGGGACAGCTTCTCTTTCGGCGGCAGGCGGGGAGCTGTTTTTT.